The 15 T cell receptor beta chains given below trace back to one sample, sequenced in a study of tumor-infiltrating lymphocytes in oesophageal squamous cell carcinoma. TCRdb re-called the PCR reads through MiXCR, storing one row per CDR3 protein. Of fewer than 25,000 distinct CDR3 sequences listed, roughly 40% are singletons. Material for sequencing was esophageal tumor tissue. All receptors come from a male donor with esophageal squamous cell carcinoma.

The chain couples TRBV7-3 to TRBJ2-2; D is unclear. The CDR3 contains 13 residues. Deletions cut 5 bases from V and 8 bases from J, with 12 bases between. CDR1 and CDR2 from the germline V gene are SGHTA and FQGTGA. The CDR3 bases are TGTGCCAGCAGCCGCCCTCTTAGGGGGGAGCTGTTTTTT. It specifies CASSRPLRGELFF. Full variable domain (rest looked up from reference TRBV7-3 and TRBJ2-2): GAGVSQTPSNKVTEKGKYVELRCDPISGHTALYWYRQSLGQGPEFLIYFQGTGAADDSGLPNDRFFAVRPEGSVSTLKIQRTERGDSAVYLCASSRPLRGELFFGEGSRLTVL.

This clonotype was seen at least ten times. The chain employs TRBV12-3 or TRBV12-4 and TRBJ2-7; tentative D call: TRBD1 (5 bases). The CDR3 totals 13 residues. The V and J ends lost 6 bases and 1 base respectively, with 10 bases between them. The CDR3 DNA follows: TGTGCCAGCAGCGTGACAGCATCCTACGAGCAGTACTTC. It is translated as CASSVTASYEQYF.

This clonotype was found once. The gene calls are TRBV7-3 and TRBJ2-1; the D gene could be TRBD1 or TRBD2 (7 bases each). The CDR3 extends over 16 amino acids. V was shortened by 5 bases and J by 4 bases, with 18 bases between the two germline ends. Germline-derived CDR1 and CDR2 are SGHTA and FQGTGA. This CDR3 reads CASSVRGGSGYNEQFF. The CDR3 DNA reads TGTGCCAGCAGCGTCAGGGGGGGAAGCGGATACAATGAGCAGTTCTTC.

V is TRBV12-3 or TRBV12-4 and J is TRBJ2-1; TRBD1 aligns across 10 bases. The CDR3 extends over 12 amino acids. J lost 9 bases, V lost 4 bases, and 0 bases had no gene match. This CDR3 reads CASSWTGGEQFF. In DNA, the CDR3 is TGTGCCAGCAGTTGGACAGGGGGTGAGCAGTTCTTC.

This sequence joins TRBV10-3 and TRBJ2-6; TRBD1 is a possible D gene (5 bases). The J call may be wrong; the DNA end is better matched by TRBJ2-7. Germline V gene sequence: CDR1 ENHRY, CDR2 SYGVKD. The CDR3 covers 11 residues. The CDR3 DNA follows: TGTGCCATCAGTGCGGCAGGGGAGCAGTACTTC. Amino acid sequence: CAISAAGEQYF.

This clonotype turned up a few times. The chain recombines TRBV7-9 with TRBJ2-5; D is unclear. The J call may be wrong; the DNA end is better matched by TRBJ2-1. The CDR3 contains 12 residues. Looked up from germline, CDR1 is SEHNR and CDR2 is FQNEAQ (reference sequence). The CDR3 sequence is CASSLVTNEQFF. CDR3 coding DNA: TGTGCCAGCAGCTTAGTCACCAATGAGCAGTTCTTC.

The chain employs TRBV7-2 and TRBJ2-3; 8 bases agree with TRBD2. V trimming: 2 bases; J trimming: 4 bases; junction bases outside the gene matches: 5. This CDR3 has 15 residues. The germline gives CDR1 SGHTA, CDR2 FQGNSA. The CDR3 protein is CASSLLAGGADTQYF. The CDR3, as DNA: TGTGCCAGCAGCTTACTGGCGGGAGGCGCAGATACGCAGTATTTT.

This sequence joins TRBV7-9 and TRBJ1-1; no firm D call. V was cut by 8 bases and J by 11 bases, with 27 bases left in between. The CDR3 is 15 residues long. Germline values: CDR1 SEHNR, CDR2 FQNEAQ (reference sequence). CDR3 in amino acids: CASVNHQTRPEGAFF. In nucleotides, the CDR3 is TGTGCCAGCGTCAACCACCAAACACGACCCGAAGGGGCTTTCTTT.

CDR3 in DNA: TGTGCCAGCAGCACGGGGGGGGGACCCTACGAGCAGTACTTC. It codes for CASSTGGGPYEQYF. The chain joins TRBV7-6 to TRBJ2-7; 8 nucleotides align to TRBD2. Germline V lookup: CDR1 SGHVS, CDR2 FNYEAQ. Trimming at V came to 5 bases and at J to 2 bases, leaving 5 bases not matched to a gene. CDR3 size: 14 residues. Complete variable domain (other parts from reference TRBV7-6 and TRBJ2-7): GAGVSQSPRYKVTKRGQDVALRCDPISGHVSLYWYRQALGQGPEFLTYFNYEAQQDKSGLPNDRFSAERPEGSISTLTIQRTEQRDSAMYRCASSTGGGPYEQYFGPGTRLTVT.

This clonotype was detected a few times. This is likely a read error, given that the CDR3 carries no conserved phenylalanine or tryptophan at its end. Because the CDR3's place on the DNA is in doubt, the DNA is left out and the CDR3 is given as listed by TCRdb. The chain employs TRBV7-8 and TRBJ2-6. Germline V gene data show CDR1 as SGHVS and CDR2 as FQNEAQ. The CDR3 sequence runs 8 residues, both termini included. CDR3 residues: CASSLILV.

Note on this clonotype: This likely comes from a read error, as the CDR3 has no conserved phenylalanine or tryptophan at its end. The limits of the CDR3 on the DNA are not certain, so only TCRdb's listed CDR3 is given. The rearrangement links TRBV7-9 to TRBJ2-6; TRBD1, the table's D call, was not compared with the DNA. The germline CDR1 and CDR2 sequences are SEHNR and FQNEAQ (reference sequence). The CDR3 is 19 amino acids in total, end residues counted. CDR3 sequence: CASSLATGRYGQETQYFGA.

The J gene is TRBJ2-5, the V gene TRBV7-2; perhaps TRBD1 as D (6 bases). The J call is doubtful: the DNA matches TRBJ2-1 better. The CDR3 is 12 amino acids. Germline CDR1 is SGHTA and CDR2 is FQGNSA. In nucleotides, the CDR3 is TGTGCCAGCAGCTCACAGGGTTTCATTCAGTTCTTC. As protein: CASSSQGFIQFF.

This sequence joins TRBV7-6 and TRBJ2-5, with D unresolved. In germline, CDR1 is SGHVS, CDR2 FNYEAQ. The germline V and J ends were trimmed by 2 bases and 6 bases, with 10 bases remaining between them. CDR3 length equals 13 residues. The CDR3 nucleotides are TGTGCCAGCAGCTTAACAGAAGCGAAGACCCAGTACTTC. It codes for CASSLTEAKTQYF.

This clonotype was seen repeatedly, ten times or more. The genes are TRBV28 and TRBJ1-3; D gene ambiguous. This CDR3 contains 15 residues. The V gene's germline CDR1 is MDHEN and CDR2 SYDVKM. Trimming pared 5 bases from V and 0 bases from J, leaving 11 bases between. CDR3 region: CASSTRAASGNTIYF. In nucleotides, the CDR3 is TGTGCCAGCAGTACAAGGGCAGCCTCTGGAAACACCATATATTTT. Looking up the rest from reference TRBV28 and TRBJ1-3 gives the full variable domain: DVKVTQSSRYLVKRTGEKVFLECVQDMDHENMFWYRQDPGLGLRLIYFSYDVKMKEKGDIPEGYSVSREKKERFSLILESASTNQTSMYLCASSTRAASGNTIYFGEGSWLTVV.

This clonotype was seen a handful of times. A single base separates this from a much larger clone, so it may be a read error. CDR3 sequence reads: CASSLVGGSLYEQYF. The CDR3, as DNA: TGCGCCAGCAGCTTGGTAGGGGGCTCACTCTATGAGCAGTACTTC. The chain joins TRBV5-1 to TRBJ2-7; 7 bases line up with TRBD1. Germline values: CDR1 SGHRS, CDR2 YFSETQ. This CDR3 is 15 amino acids long. The V segment lost 0 bases and the J segment 7 bases; nucleotides outside the gene matches: 10.